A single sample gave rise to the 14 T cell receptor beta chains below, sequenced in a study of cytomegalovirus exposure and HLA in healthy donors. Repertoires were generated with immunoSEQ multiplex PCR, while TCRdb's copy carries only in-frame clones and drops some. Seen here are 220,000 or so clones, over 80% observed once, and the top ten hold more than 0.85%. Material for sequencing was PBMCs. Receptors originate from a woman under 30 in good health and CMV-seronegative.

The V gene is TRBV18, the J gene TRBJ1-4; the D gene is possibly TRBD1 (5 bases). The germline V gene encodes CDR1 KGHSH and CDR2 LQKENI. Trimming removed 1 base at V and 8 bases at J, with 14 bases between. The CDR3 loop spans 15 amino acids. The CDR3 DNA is TGTGCCAGCTCACCACTCGGGGGAGTAAGGGAAAAACTGTTTTTT. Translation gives CASSPLGGVREKLFF.

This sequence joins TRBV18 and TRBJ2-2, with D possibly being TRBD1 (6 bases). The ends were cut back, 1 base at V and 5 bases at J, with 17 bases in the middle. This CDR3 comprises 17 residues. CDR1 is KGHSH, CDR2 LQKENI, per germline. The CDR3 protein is CASSPRQGHQGTGELFF. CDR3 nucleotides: TGTGCCAGCTCACCACGCCAGGGTCACCAGGGGACCGGGGAGCTGTTTTTT. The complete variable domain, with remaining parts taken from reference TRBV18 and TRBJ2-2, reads NAGVMQNPRHLVRRRGQEARLRCSPMKGHSHVYWYRQLPEEGLKFMVYLQKENIIDESGMPKERFSAEFPKEGPSILRIQQVVRGDSAAYFCASSPRQGHQGTGELFFGEGSRLTVL.

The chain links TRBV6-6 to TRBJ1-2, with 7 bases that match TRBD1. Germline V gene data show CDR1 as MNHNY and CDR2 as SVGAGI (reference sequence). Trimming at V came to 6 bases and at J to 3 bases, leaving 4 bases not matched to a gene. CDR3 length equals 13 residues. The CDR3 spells CASRGGTDYGYTF. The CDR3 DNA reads TGTGCCAGCAGAGGTGGGACAGACTATGGCTACACCTTC.

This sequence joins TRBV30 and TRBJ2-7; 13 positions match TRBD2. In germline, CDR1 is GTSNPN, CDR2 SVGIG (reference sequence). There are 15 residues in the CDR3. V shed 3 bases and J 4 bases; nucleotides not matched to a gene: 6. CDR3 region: CAWRQGLAGLYEQYF. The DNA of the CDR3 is TGTGCCTGGAGGCAGGGACTAGCGGGATTATACGAGCAGTACTTC.

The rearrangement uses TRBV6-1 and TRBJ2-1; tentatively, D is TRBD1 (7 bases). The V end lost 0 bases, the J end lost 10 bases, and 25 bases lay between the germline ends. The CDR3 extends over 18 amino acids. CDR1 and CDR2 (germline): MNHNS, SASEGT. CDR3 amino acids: CASSEAEWRVTGAREQFF. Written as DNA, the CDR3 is TGTGCCAGCAGTGAAGCGGAGTGGAGGGTTACAGGGGCACGCGAGCAGTTCTTC.

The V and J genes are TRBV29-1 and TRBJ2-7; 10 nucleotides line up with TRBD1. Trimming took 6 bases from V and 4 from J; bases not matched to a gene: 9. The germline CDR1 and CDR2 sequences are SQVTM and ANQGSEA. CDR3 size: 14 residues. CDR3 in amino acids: CSVSRGQGLYEQYF. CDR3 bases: TGCAGCGTCTCGCGGGGACAGGGGTTATACGAGCAGTACTTC.

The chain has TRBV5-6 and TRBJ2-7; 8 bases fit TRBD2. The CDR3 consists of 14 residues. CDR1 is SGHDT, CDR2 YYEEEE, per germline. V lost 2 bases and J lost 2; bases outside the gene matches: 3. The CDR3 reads CASSLAGVAYEQYF. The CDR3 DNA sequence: TGTGCCAGCAGCTTAGCGGGAGTCGCCTACGAGCAGTACTTC.

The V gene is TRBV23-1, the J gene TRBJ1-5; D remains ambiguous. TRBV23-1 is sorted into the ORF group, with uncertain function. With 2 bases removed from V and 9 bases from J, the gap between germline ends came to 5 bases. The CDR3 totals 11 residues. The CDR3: CASSQPRPQHF. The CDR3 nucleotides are TGCGCCAGCAGTCAACCCCGGCCCCAGCATTTT.

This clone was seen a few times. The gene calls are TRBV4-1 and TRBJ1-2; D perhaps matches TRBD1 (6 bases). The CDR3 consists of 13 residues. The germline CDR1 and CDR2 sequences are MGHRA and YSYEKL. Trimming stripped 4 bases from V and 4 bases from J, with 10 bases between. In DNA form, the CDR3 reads TGCGCCAGCAGCCCTACAGGGTCCTATGGCTACACCTTC. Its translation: CASSPTGSYGYTF.

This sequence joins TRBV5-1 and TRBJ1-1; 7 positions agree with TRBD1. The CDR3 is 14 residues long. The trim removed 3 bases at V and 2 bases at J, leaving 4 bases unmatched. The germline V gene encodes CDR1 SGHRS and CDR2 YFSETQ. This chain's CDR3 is CASSYYRGNTEAFF. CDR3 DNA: TGCGCCAGCAGCTATTACAGGGGAAACACTGAAGCTTTCTTT.

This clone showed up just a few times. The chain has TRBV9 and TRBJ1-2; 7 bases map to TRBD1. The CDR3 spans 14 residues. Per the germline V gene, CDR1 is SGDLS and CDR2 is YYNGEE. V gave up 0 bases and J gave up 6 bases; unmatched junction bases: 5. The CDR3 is CASSVAGQGDGYTF. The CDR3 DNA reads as TGTGCCAGCAGCGTAGCGGGCCAGGGGGATGGCTACACCTTC.

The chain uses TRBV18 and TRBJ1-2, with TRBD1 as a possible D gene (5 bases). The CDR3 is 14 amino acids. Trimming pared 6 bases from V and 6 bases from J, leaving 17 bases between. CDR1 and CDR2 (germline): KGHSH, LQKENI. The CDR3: CASSPGRDLDGYTF. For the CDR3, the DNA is TGTGCCAGCTCGCCAGGACGGGACTTGGATGGCTACACCTTC.

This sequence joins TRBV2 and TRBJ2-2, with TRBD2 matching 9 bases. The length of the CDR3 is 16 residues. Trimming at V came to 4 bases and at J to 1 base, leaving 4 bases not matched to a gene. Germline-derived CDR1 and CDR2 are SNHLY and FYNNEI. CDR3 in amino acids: CASSGLSGRNTGELFF. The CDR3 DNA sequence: TGTGCCAGCAGTGGACTTAGCGGGAGGAACACCGGGGAGCTGTTTTTT.

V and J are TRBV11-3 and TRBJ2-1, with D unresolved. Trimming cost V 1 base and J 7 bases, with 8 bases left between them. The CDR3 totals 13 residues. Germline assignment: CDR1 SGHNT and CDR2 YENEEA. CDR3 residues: CASSLADGNEQFF. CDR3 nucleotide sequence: TGTGCCAGCAGCTTAGCCGACGGGAATGAGCAGTTCTTC.